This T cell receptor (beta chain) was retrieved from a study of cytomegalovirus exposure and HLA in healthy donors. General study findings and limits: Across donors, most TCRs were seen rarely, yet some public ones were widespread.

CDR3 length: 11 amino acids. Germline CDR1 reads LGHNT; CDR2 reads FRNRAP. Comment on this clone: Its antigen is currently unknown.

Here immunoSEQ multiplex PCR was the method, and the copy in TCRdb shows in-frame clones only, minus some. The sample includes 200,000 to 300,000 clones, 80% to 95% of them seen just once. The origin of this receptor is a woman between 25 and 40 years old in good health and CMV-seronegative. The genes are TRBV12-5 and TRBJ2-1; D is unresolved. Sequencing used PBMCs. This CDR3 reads CATDRVNEQFF. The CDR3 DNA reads TGTGCCACTGACCGGGTCAATGAGCAGTTCTTC. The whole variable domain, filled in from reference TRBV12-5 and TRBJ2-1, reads DARVTQTPRHKVTEMGQEVTMRCQPILGHNTVFWYRQTMMQGLELLAYFRNRAPLDDSGMPKDRFSAEMPDATLATLKIQPSEPRDSAVYFCATDRVNEQFFGPGTRLTVL.